These 15 T cell receptor beta chains share one sample of origin, sequenced in a study of CXCR3-negative and CXCR3-positive naive CD8 T cells. With UMI labels, 5' RACE was used to prepare the TRB cDNA libraries. TCRdb processed the 5' RACE reads again and assigns one entry to each CDR3 protein, with no DNA. In total, the table holds a few thousand distinct CDR3 sequences. The sample taken for sequencing was naive CXCR3- CD8+ T cells from blood. The sample's subset: CD45RO-CCR7+CD27+CD95- naive CD8+ T cells lacking CXCR3 (TNR3-). The receptors stem from a human donor in good health. Some clones in this sample may be carry-over from other donors' samples.

The rearrangement links TRBV2 to TRBJ2-7. Germline V lookup: CDR1 SNHLY, CDR2 FYNNEI. The CDR3 is 14 amino acids. The chain's CDR3 is CASSVGQLSYEQYF.

By frequency, this clonotype registers medium-sized. The chain links TRBV29-1 to TRBJ2-1; TCRdb's D call of TRBD2 is untestable without DNA. The V gene's germline CDR1 is SQVTM and CDR2 ANQGSEA. The CDR3 is 16 amino acids. This chain's CDR3 is CSVGGLSGESYNEQFF.

The chain links TRBV29-1 to TRBJ2-1; TCRdb selects TRBD2, and the lack of DNA leaves this call unchecked. The CDR3 extends over 13 amino acids. CDR1 is SQVTM, CDR2 ANQGSEA, per germline. Here the CDR3 reads CSATPSGYNEQFF.

The CDR3 spells CASSQSDTPDDF. This chain joins TRBV14 and TRBJ2-7. The germline V gene encodes CDR1 SGHDN and CDR2 FVKESK. This CDR3 is built from 12 residues.

The gene calls are TRBV29-1 and TRBJ2-5; there is no DNA to check the TCRdb D call of TRBD1. This CDR3 comprises 14 residues. Per germline, CDR1 SQVTM and CDR2 ANQGSEA. This CDR3 is CSVAGTTPGETQYF.

The genes are TRBV10-3 and TRBJ2-2; TCRdb's D gene call, TRBD1, goes unchecked for lack of DNA. This CDR3 has 15 amino acids. Germline CDR1 is ENHRY and CDR2 is SYGVKD. CDR3: CAISPDRVGSGELFF.

According to its frequency, this clonotype is medium-sized (0.01 to 0.1%). This chain uses TRBV27 with TRBJ2-1; TCRdb calls TRBD2, which cannot be checked without DNA. Per the germline V gene, CDR1 is MNHEY and CDR2 is SMNVEV (reference sequence). This CDR3 is 14 amino acids long. The CDR3 loop is CASSRDWTNNEQFF.

J is TRBJ1-5 and V is TRBV12-5; the TCRdb D gene call, TRBD1, has no DNA to confirm it. The CDR3 runs 14 residues. Germline V gene data show CDR1 as LGHNT and CDR2 as FRNRAP. This CDR3 is CASAPGGGSQPQHF.

J is TRBJ1-3 and V is TRBV20-1. The CDR3 consists of 16 residues. The germline gives CDR1 DFQATT, CDR2 SNEGSKA (reference sequence). This CDR3 is CSARGWGARTGNTIYF.

This clonotype counts as medium-sized by frequency. The V and J genes are TRBV7-9 and TRBJ2-2. The CDR3 contains 15 residues. Germline V gene sequence: CDR1 SEHNR, CDR2 FQNEAQ (reference sequence). CDR3 sequence reads: CASSQVVVNTGELFF.

The chain carries TRBV29-1 and TRBJ2-7; the TRBD2 assignment by TCRdb is unverifiable without DNA. This CDR3 contains 16 residues. Germline values: CDR1 SQVTM, CDR2 ANQGSEA. This chain's CDR3 is CSALGTSQKTTYEQYF.

The chain combines TRBV29-1 with TRBJ2-7; no DNA is available, so the TRBD2 call from TCRdb remains unchecked. The CDR3 loop spans 11 amino acids. Per the germline V gene, CDR1 is SQVTM and CDR2 is ANQGSEA. The CDR3 loop reads CSVELADEQYF.

The rearrangement links TRBV5-5 to TRBJ2-3. Germline CDR1 SGHKS, CDR2 YYEKEE (reference sequence). The CDR3 extends over 12 amino acids. CDR3 sequence: CASSHSTDTQYF.

In terms of frequency, this clonotype is medium-sized. The chain employs TRBV7-8 and TRBJ2-3. This CDR3 spans 15 amino acids. Germline V gene lookup returns CDR1 SGHVS and CDR2 FQNEAQ. The CDR3 here is CASSDSLASTDTQYF. The full variable domain, its missing parts supplied by reference TRBV7-8 and TRBJ2-3, is GAGVSQSPRYKVAKRGQDVALRCDPISGHVSLFWYQQALGQGPEFLTYFQNEAQLDKSGLPSDRFFAERPEGSVSTLKIQRTQQEDSAVYLCASSDSLASTDTQYFGPGTRLTVL.

This chain connects TRBV29-1 to TRBJ1-1; TCRdb's D gene call, TRBD1, goes unchecked for lack of DNA. Germline-derived CDR1 and CDR2 are SQVTM and ANQGSEA. The CDR3 extends over 12 amino acids. CDR3: CSSISRGTEAFF.